Sequencing of this TCR beta chain was carried out in a study of vaccination and CD4 T cells after COVID-19. Whole-study context: Six males and four females, two of them Hispanic, were enrolled as convalescents. In culture, cells were exposed to overlapping spike peptides from SARS-CoV-2, HCoV-NL63, HCoV-OC43 and HCoV-229E. Findings and caveats of the study: The great majority, 304 of 307 vaccine-specific clones, proved spike mono-reactive in convalescent patients.

The CDR3 extends over 13 amino acids. Germline loops: CDR1 ENHRY, CDR2 SYGVKD. The ends were cut back, 7 bases at V and 1 base at J, with 9 bases in the middle. Once obtained from cultured CD4+ T cells, the DNA was sequenced using the Oncomine TCR Beta short-read assay. TCRdb re-derived calls from the PCR reads in MiXCR, one entry per CDR3 protein. The sample has approximately 15,000 distinct CDR3 sequences, approximately 56% seen once. With regard to this clonotype: The antigen remains undetermined.

Treatment: 10-day PBMC culture with coronavirus spike peptide pools or control peptides (ViraFEST assay). Positive PCR results dated from March to December 2020, before the US Alpha, Beta and Delta variants. V gene TRBV10-3 combines with J gene TRBJ2-3; possibly TRBD1 for D (6 bases). The sequenced sample consisted of CD4+ T cells from blood, cultured in vitro. This clonotype was obtained from a human donor who had recovered from COVID-19. The CDR3: CAINPGGTDTQYF. The DNA of the CDR3 is TGTGCCATCAACCCAGGGGGCACAGATACGCAGTATTTT.